This record concerns one T cell receptor (beta chain) sequence. In the source study's methods: How many nucleated cells were present was estimated from reference gene primer amplification. The data were produced by immunoSEQ multiplex PCR, yet TCRdb's version contains in-frame clones alone and is incomplete. Clonal size and the V and J genes are those of that table, whereas D and trimming came from the DNA. The table shows around 100,000 clones, with around nine tenths occurring only once. The sample belongs to a study of blood T cell repertoires in COVID-19. Study-wide background: Some COVID-19 samples were acute and others convalescent; all came from the United States, Italy and Spain. The analysed material was cDNA or gDNA that came from T cells, B-cell-depleted T cells, or PBMCs.

CDR3 length: 12 amino acids. V lost 5 bases to trimming and J lost 1 base, with 7 bases between them. The sample consisted of peripheral blood. This clonotype was obtained from a man older than 75 with acute or convalescent COVID-19. The chain carries TRBV5-7 and TRBJ2-7; D is ambiguous. TRBV5-7 is flagged as an ORF with uncertain function. As DNA, the CDR3 is TGTGCCAGCAGTCGCCTATCCTACGAGCAGTACTTC. It yields the protein CASSRLSYEQYF.